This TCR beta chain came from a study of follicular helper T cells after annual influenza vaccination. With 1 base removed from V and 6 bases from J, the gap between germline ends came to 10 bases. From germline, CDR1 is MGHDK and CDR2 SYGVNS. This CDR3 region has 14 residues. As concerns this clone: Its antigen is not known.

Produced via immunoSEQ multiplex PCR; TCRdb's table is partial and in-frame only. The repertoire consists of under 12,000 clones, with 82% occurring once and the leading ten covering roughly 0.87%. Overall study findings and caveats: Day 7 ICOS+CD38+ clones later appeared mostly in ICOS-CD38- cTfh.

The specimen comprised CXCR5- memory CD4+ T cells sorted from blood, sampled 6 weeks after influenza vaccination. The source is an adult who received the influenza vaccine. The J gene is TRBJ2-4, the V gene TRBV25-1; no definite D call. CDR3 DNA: TGTGCCAGCAGTGAATTTTACAAGACAAACATTCAGTACTTC. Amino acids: CASSEFYKTNIQYF.